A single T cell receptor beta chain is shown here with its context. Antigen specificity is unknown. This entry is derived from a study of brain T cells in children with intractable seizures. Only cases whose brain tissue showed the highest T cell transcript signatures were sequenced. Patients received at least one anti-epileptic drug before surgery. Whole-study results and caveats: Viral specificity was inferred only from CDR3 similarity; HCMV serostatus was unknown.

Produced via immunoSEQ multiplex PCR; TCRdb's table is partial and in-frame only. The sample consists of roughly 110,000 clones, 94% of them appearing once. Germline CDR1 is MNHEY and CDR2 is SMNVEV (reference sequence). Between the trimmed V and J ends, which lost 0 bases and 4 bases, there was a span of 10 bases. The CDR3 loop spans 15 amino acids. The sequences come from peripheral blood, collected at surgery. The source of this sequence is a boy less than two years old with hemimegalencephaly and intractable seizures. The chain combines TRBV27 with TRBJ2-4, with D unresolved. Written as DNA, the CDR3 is TGTGCCAGCAGTTTATCGTACTTGGCTAAAAACATTCAGTACTTC. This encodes CASSLSYLAKNIQYF.